This is a list of T cell receptor beta chains from one sample in a study of OX40 agonist ivuxolimab in advanced cancers. Sequenced by immunoSEQ multiplex PCR; TCRdb stores in-frame clones only, minus some. The sample shows about 88,000 clones, around 85% of them seen only once. The starting material was CD4+ or CD8+ T cells sorted from blood, obtained in a trial of the OX40 agonist ivuxolimab. All receptors derive from an adult with an advanced solid tumor such as melanoma, head and neck, liver or kidney cancer. Both conserved end residues are part of each CDR3. A D gene is named only where the DNA matches it firmly. Some rows mark clone size as missing; the rest say once, few, many or name a class of expanded clone.

V gene	J gene	clone size	D gene	CDR3 protein	CDR3 DNA
TRBV7-9	TRBJ1-3	-	-	CASSFYRVTGSRGNTIYF	TGTGCCAGCAGCTTCTACAGGGTCACGGGCTCGCGGGGAAACACCATATATTTT
TRBV7-2	TRBJ2-1	-	-	CASGSYSGDGHNEQFF	TGTGCCAGCGGCTCGTACAGCGGAGACGGGCACAATGAGCAGTTCTTC
TRBV9	TRBJ2-3	-	TRBD2	CASSVAGTTSSTDTQYF	TGTGCCAGCAGCGTAGCGGGGACTACCTCTAGCACAGATACGCAGTATTTT
TRBV18	TRBJ2-1	few	-	CASSRTEYNEQFF	TGTGCCAGCTCTCGGACAGAATACAATGAGCAGTTCTTC
TRBV29-1	TRBJ1-2	-	-	CSVEGGGLGYTF	TGCAGCGTTGAAGGTGGGGGGCTCGGCTACACCTTC
TRBV5-1	TRBJ1-5	-	TRBD1	CASSLETGDNQPQHF	TGCGCCAGCAGCTTGGAGACAGGGGACAATCAGCCCCAGCATTTT
TRBV5-4	TRBJ2-1	-	TRBD2	CASSSLGTSGIYNEQFF	TGTGCCAGCAGCTCCCTAGGGACTAGCGGGATCTACAATGAGCAGTTCTTC
TRBV15	TRBJ1-2	-	TRBD1	CATSSRDRPFYGYTF	TGTGCCACCAGCAGCCGGGACAGACCTTTCTATGGCTACACCTTC
TRBV28	TRBJ2-1	few	TRBD1	CASSLFQVGQGNEQFF	TGTGCCAGCAGTTTATTCCAGGTGGGACAGGGCAATGAGCAGTTCTTC
TRBV7-9	TRBJ2-3	-	TRBD2	CASSPPWREGTDTQYF	TGTGCCAGCAGCCCCCCCTGGCGGGAGGGCACAGATACGCAGTATTTT
TRBV4-2	TRBJ2-3	-	-	CASSQDQLTDTQYF	TGTGCCAGCAGCCAAGATCAGCTAACAGATACGCAGTATTTT
TRBV19	TRBJ1-2	-	-	CASMAGYYGYTF	TGTGCCAGTATGGCAGGCTACTATGGCTACACCTTC
TRBV9	TRBJ2-1	-	-	CASSVVGSGNEQFF	TGTGCCAGCAGCGTAGTGGGGTCAGGGAATGAGCAGTTCTTC
TRBV27	TRBJ1-1	-	TRBD1	CASWGRGVSVTFF	TGTGCCAGCTGGGGCAGGGGGGTCTCTGTGACTTTCTTT
TRBV5-1	TRBJ1-2	-	-	CASSLTFIVGANYGYTF	TGCGCCAGCAGCTTGACTTTTATCGTGGGGGCGAACTATGGCTACACCTTC
TRBV7-9	TRBJ1-4	-	-	CASRYGANEKLFF	TGTGCCAGCAGATACGGGGCTAATGAAAAACTGTTTTTT
TRBV18	TRBJ2-5	-	-	CASSPQRETQYF	TGTGCCAGCTCACCACAGAGAGAGACCCAGTACTTC
TRBV6-6	TRBJ1-3	few	-	CASRDSSGNTIYF	TGTGCCAGCAGGGACAGCTCTGGAAACACCATATATTTT
TRBV9	TRBJ1-3	-	TRBD1	CASSVSTGKENTIYF	TGTGCCAGCAGCGTATCGACAGGGAAGGAAAACACCATATATTTT
TRBV2	TRBJ2-5	once	-	CASSVYQGMEETQYF	TGTGCCAGCAGTGTTTATCAGGGGATGGAAGAGACCCAGTACTTC
TRBV5-4	TRBJ2-5	-	-	CASSSPLAEETQYF	TGTGCCAGCAGCTCTCCATTAGCGGAAGAGACCCAGTACTTC
TRBV7-7	TRBJ1-1	-	-	CASSLARISKNTEAFF	TGTGCTAGCAGCTTAGCGAGAATAAGTAAGAACACTGAAGCTTTCTTT
TRBV29-1	TRBJ1-2	-	TRBD1	CSANQQGENGYTF	TGCAGCGCCAATCAACAGGGGGAAAATGGCTACACCTTC
TRBV7-2	TRBJ1-2	-	-	CASSISGFGYTF	TGTGCCAGCAGCATTAGTGGCTTTGGCTACACCTTC
TRBV11-2	TRBJ2-7	-	-	CASSPTAGEQYF	TGTGCCAGCAGCCCCACTGCGGGCGAGCAGTACTTC
TRBV25-1	TRBJ2-1	-	-	CASSDSQGLANEQFF	TGTGCCAGCAGTGATTCTCAGGGTCTAGCAAATGAGCAGTTCTTC
TRBV18	TRBJ2-7	-	TRBD1	CASSPADRANFYEQYF	TGTGCCAGCTCACCCGCGGACAGGGCTAATTTCTACGAGCAGTACTTC
TRBV7-2	TRBJ1-2	once	-	CASRMGDLYGYTF	TGTGCCAGCAGGATGGGGGACCTCTATGGCTACACCTTC
TRBV7-3	TRBJ1-1	-	TRBD1	CASSTTGGYTEAFF	TGTGCCAGCAGCACCACAGGGGGCTACACTGAAGCTTTCTTT
TRBV27	TRBJ2-6	-	-	CASSFRRASGANVLTF	TGTGCCAGCAGTTTCCGGAGGGCCTCTGGGGCCAACGTCCTGACTTTC
TRBV4-1	TRBJ2-5	-	-	CASSQDLYPQETQYF	TGCGCCAGCAGCCAAGACCTGTACCCCCAGGAGACCCAGTACTTC
TRBV30	TRBJ1-1	-	TRBD1	CAWRSRNDRGTEAFF	TGTGCCTGGAGGTCCAGAAATGACAGGGGCACTGAAGCTTTCTTT
TRBV5-1	TRBJ2-2	-	-	CASSIMGLANTGELFF	TGCGCCAGCAGCATTATGGGACTCGCGAACACCGGGGAGCTGTTTTTT
TRBV5-1	TRBJ2-3	-	-	CASSLSGPSDTQYF	TGCGCCAGCAGCTTGTCCGGCCCCTCAGATACGCAGTATTTT
TRBV29-1	TRBJ1-2	-	-	CSVTQAFNYGYTF	TGCAGCGTAACCCAGGCCTTTAACTATGGCTACACCTTC
TRBV9	TRBJ2-1	once	-	CASSEQGGGYNEQFF	TGTGCCAGCAGCGAACAGGGAGGTGGTTACAATGAGCAGTTCTTC
TRBV19	TRBJ1-1	-	-	CASSIGGVLNTEAFF	TGTGCCAGTAGTATCGGAGGGGTCCTGAACACTGAAGCTTTCTTT
TRBV6-1	TRBJ1-2	once	-	CASSATEDSNYGYTF	TGCGCCAGCAGTGCCACCGAGGACAGTAACTATGGCTACACCTTC
TRBV28	TRBJ1-2	-	-	CASSFLPSNYGYTF	TGTGCCAGCAGTTTTCTCCCATCCAACTATGGCTACACCTTC
TRBV20-1	TRBJ1-1	-	-	CSAQGNTEAFF	TGCAGTGCTCAGGGCAACACTGAAGCTTTCTTT
TRBV4-1	TRBJ2-1	-	TRBD2	CASSQGGGAGAYNEQFF	TGCGCCAGCAGCCAAGGGGGAGGAGCGGGGGCTTACAATGAGCAGTTCTTC